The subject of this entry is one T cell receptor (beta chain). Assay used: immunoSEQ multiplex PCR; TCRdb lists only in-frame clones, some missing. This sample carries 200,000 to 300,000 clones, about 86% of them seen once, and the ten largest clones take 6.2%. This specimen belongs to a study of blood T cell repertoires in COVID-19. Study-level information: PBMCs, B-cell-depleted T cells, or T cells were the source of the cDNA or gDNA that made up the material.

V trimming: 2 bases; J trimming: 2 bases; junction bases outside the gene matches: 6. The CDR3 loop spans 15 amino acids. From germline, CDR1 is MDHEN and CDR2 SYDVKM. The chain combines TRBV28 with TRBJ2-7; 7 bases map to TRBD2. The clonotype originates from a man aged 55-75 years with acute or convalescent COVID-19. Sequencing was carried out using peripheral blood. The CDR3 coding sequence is TGTGCCAGCAGTTTAAGGGGCGGGAGCCCCTACGAGCAGTACTTC. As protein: CASSLRGGSPYEQYF.